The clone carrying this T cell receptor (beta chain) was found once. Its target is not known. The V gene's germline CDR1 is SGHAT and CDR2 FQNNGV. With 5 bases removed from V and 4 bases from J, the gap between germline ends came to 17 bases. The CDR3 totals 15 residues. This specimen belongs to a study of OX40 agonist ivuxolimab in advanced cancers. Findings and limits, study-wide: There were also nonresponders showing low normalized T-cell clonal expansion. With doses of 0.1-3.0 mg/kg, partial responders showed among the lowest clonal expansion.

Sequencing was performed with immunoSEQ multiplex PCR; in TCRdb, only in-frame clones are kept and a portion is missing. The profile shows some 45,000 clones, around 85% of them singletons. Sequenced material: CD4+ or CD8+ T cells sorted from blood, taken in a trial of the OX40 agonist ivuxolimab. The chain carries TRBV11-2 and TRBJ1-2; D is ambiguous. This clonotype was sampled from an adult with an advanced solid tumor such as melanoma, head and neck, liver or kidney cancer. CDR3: CASSPSVGTAYGYTF. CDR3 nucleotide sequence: TGTGCCAGCAGCCCTTCGGTTGGCACCGCCTATGGCTACACCTTC.